Following are 29 T cell receptor beta chains from one sample sequenced in a study of low-dose radiotherapy and immunotherapy resistance in tumors. Regarding time point: after trial treatment. Treatment in this sample: LDRT plus nivolumab, ipilimumab, low-dose cyclophosphamide and aspirin (RACIN trial). First-strand cDNA used TRAV- and TRBV-specific primers, covering alpha and beta chains. PCR amplification of the TCRs was performed with Phusion for 20 PCR cycles, and it relied on a constant-region primer together with a V-primer adapter. TCRdb passed the reads through MiXCR, listing each CDR3 protein once. Among 100,000 or so distinct CDR3 sequences, less than 25% were seen once, and the ten largest hold approximately 4%. The source material was PBMCs, sampled after low-dose radiotherapy plus immunotherapy. Every receptor here comes from a male donor with prostate cancer.

This clonotype has a count of ten or more. The chain combines TRBV2 with TRBJ2-1; D remains ambiguous. Germline V gives CDR1 SNHLY, CDR2 FYNNEI. The CDR3 has 11 amino acids. The V and J ends lost 3 bases and 8 bases respectively, with 5 bases between them. CDR3 protein: CASSDGDEQFF. The CDR3 coding sequence is TGTGCCAGCAGTGATGGCGATGAGCAGTTCTTC.

Only one count was recorded for this clonotype. The chain combines TRBV6-5 with TRBJ1-1; the D is unclear. The CDR3 loop spans 13 amino acids. Germline-derived CDR1 and CDR2 are MNHEY and SVGAGI. V was pared by 6 bases and J by 1 base, with 9 bases between. The CDR3 here is CASRTDWNTEAFF. The CDR3 DNA reads TGTGCCAGCAGGACGGACTGGAACACTGAAGCTTTCTTT.

As regards this clonotype: Being one base from a much bigger clone, this may be a read error. The J gene is TRBJ2-3, the V gene TRBV7-8; TRBD2 agrees at 7 bases. The CDR3 covers 15 residues. Looked up from germline, CDR1 is SGHVS and CDR2 is FQNEAQ. The CDR3 DNA reads TGTGCCAGCAGCTTAGTAGCGGGCTCGGCAGATACGCTGTATTTT. Its protein is CASSLVAGSADTLYF.

This clonotype has a count of ten or more. CDR3 bases: TGCGCCAGCAGCTTCCAGAGCACAGATACGCAGTATTTT. This gives the protein CASSFQSTDTQYF. The chain joins TRBV5-1 to TRBJ2-3; no definite D call. CDR1 is SGHRS, CDR2 YFSETQ, per germline. V was clipped by 2 bases and J by 0 bases, with 4 bases between them. The CDR3 spans 13 residues. The entire variable domain, with the rest obtained from reference TRBV5-1 and TRBJ2-3, is as follows: KAGVTQTPRYLIKTRGQQVTLSCSPISGHRSVSWYQQTPGQGLQFLFEYFSETQRNKGNFPGRFSGRQFSNSRSEMNVSTLELGDSALYLCASSFQSTDTQYFGPGTRLTVL.

In nucleotides, the CDR3 is TGTGCCAGCAGACGTAATACAGATACGCAGTATTTT. As protein: CASRRNTDTQYF. This chain joins TRBV14 and TRBJ2-3; D is uncertain. V was cut by 6 bases and J by 3 bases, with 7 bases left in between. The germline V gene encodes CDR1 SGHDN and CDR2 FVKESK. This CDR3 spans 12 amino acids.

This clonotype was detected ten times or more. The J gene is TRBJ2-3, the V gene TRBV2; no clear D. Germline V gene lookup returns CDR1 SNHLY and CDR2 FYNNEI. The CDR3 spans 13 residues. V lost 6 bases, J lost 4 bases, and 11 bases lay in between. The CDR3 DNA reads TGTGCCAGCAGAACACTAATCCCAGATACGCAGTATTTT. Translating it yields CASRTLIPDTQYF.

This clonotype was detected only a few times. The V and J genes are TRBV23-1 and TRBJ2-7; D call uncertain. TRBV23-1 is an ORF; its function is uncertain. The CDR3 spans 12 residues. Trimming stripped 2 bases from V and 2 bases from J, with 4 bases between. The CDR3 spells CASSQRTYEQYF. The CDR3 DNA reads as TGCGCCAGCAGTCAACGGACCTACGAGCAGTACTTC.

This clonotype was recorded at least ten times. The J gene is TRBJ2-1, the V gene TRBV20-1, with 9 positions matching TRBD2. The CDR3 loop spans 15 amino acids. V lost 6 bases to trimming and J lost 4 bases; unmatched junction nucleotides: 10. Per germline, CDR1 DFQATT and CDR2 SNEGSKA (reference sequence). CDR3 protein: CSAPAAGGLYNEQFF. CDR3 sequence (DNA): TGCAGTGCCCCTGCAGCGGGGGGTCTGTACAATGAGCAGTTCTTC.

This clonotype was counted only a few times. The J gene is TRBJ2-7, the V gene TRBV6-1; D remains ambiguous. The CDR3 sequence is 14 residues long. V was cut by 4 bases and J by 5 bases, with 15 bases left in between. From germline, CDR1 is MNHNS and CDR2 SASEGT. The CDR3 DNA reads TGTGCCAGCAGTGCGGCTCTTCGGACCAACGAGCAGTACTTC. Its translation is CASSAALRTNEQYF.

As for this clonotype: A far larger clone is off by one base, so a read error is likely. The rearrangement links TRBV13 to TRBJ2-7; 11 nucleotides agree with TRBD1. Germline V gene sequence: CDR1 PRHDT, CDR2 FYEKMQ (reference sequence). J gave up 7 bases and V 6 bases, and 11 bases lay outside the gene matches. CDR3 size: 15 residues. As DNA, the CDR3 is TGTGCCAGCAGGGCCGGACAGGGGGCCTACAATGAGCAGTACTTC. It encodes CASRAGQGAYNEQYF.

In its sample, this clonotype was seen many times. J is TRBJ1-6 and V is TRBV7-2; the D gene is possibly TRBD1 (5 bases). The CDR3 is made up of 14 amino acids. Germline lookup yields CDR1 SGHTA and CDR2 FQGNSA. V dropped 8 bases and J dropped 10 bases, with 18 bases sitting between them. The CDR3 bases are TGTGCCAGCTCCAGGGAGGGACGTGAATCACCCCTCCACTTT. This encodes CASSREGRESPLHF.

Regarding this clonotype: Being one base from a much bigger clone, this may be a read error. The rearrangement links TRBV19 to TRBJ1-5; TRBD1 agrees at 8 bases. J gave up 5 bases and V 7 bases, and 10 bases lay outside the gene matches. The germline CDR1 and CDR2 sequences are LNHDA and SQIVND (reference sequence). This CDR3 is 15 amino acids long. For the CDR3, the DNA is TGTGCCAGTAATTCCACATACAGGGGGGATCAGCCCCAGCATTTT. The encoded protein is CASNSTYRGDQPQHF.

This clonotype was observed many times. The V gene is TRBV5-1, the J gene TRBJ1-6; the D gene is possibly TRBD1 (5 bases). With 0 bases removed from V and 10 bases from J, the gap between germline ends came to 14 bases. The V gene's germline CDR1 is SGHRS and CDR2 YFSETQ. The CDR3 runs to 15 residues. In DNA, the CDR3 is TGCGCCAGCAGCTTGGACTGGGGCGGGAACTCACCCCTCCACTTT. Protein sequence: CASSLDWGGNSPLHF.

This clonotype was detected many times. The chain uses TRBV7-9 and TRBJ2-1; TRBD2 aligns across 14 bases. The trim removed 6 bases at V and 2 bases at J, leaving 9 bases unmatched. Germline-derived CDR1 and CDR2 are SEHNR and FQNEAQ (reference sequence). The length of the CDR3 is 18 residues. CDR3 nucleotides: TGTGCCAGCAGATTGGGACTAGCGGGGGTAACCGCCTACAATGAGCAGTTCTTC. It codes for CASRLGLAGVTAYNEQFF.

This clonotype was recorded many times. The J gene is TRBJ2-7, the V gene TRBV6-1; 10 nucleotides line up with TRBD2. Germline V gene data show CDR1 as MNHNS and CDR2 as SASEGT. V lost 5 bases, J lost 0 bases, and 4 bases stayed unmatched. The CDR3 is 15 residues long. The CDR3 protein is CASSLTSGYSYEQYF. The CDR3 coding sequence is TGTGCCAGCAGTCTGACTAGCGGGTACTCCTACGAGCAGTACTTC.

This clonotype was observed at least ten times. J is TRBJ2-7 and V is TRBV5-6; D gene unclear. V was clipped by 0 bases and J by 5 bases, with 3 bases between them. Per germline, CDR1 SGHDT and CDR2 YYEEEE. This CDR3 comprises 11 residues. The CDR3 is CASSLVDEQYF. The CDR3, as DNA: TGTGCCAGCAGCTTGGTGGACGAGCAGTACTTC.

This clonotype was counted many times. The rearrangement uses TRBV29-1 and TRBJ1-5; a possible D gene is TRBD1 (5 bases). V lost 7 bases and J 5 bases, leaving 18 bases between the germline ends. Germline values: CDR1 SQVTM, CDR2 ANQGSEA. The CDR3 spans 14 residues. Here the CDR3 DNA reads TGCAGCGCCACTGGGGGTGGCTGGGATCAGCCCCAGCATTTT. Translation: CSATGGGWDQPQHF. Supplemented by reference TRBV29-1 and TRBJ1-5, the full variable domain reads SAVISQKPSRDICQRGTSLTIQCQVDSQVTMMFWYRQQPGQSLTLIATANQGSEATYESGFVIDKFPISRPNLTFSTLTVSNMSPEDSSIYLCSATGGGWDQPQHFGDGTRLSIL.

This clonotype came up once. With only one base between it and a far larger clone, this is likely a read error. V usage is TRBV14 and J usage is TRBJ2-7, with 12 bases aligning to TRBD2. The J call may be in error: the DNA end matches TRBJ2-1 better. The CDR3 has 16 residues. Germline V gene data show CDR1 as SGHDN and CDR2 as FVKESK. As DNA, the CDR3 is TGTGCCAGCAGCCAACTACTAGCGGGGGGCAACAATGAGCAGTTCTTC. Translation: CASSQLLAGGNNEQFF.

This clonotype was seen repeatedly, ten times or more. J is TRBJ2-7 and V is TRBV12-3 or TRBV12-4; TRBD2 matches at 8 bases. The CDR3 is 13 residues long. Losses at the gene ends were 6 bases for V and 6 bases for J; bases not matched to a gene: 7. The CDR3 is CASSSGTRREQYF. The CDR3 DNA is TGTGCCAGCAGCTCCGGGACTAGGCGCGAGCAGTACTTC.

This clonotype was seen repeatedly, ten times or more. The chain recombines TRBV5-1 with TRBJ2-3; D perhaps matches TRBD1 (6 bases). The germline V gene has CDR1 SGHRS and CDR2 YFSETQ. The V end was cut by 4 bases, the J end by 3 bases, with 15 bases between. CDR3 length: 15 amino acids. CDR3 nucleotide sequence: TGCGCCAGCAGCCCCGGACAGAAAGAGACAGATACGCAGTATTTT. Amino acids: CASSPGQKETDTQYF.

This clonotype was observed at least ten times. The J gene is TRBJ2-1, the V gene TRBV6-6, with D possibly being TRBD1 (6 bases). This CDR3 spans 15 amino acids. Deletions cut 4 bases from V and 5 bases from J, with 15 bases between. CDR1 and CDR2 (germline): MNHNY, SVGAGI (reference sequence). The CDR3 spells CASSLQVRQDNEQFF. CDR3 DNA sequence: TGTGCCAGCAGTTTACAGGTCCGACAGGACAATGAGCAGTTCTTC.

This clonotype was recorded at least ten times. The chain has TRBV29-1 and TRBJ2-1; 12 bases map to TRBD2. V lost 2 bases and J lost 6; bases outside the gene matches: 2. Germline CDR1 is SQVTM and CDR2 is ANQGSEA. CDR3 length: 14 residues. DNA for the CDR3: TGCAGCGTTGAACCACTAGCGGGGGGCAATGAGCAGTTCTTC. Translating gives CSVEPLAGGNEQFF.

Many counts were recorded for this clonotype. The chain combines TRBV29-1 with TRBJ1-1; D may be TRBD1 (5 bases). CDR1 SQVTM and CDR2 ANQGSEA come from the germline V gene. The CDR3 has 12 amino acids. Trimming shortened V by 6 bases and J by 5 bases, and 13 bases separated the two germline ends. In DNA form, the CDR3 reads TGCAGCGTCGCACAGGCTGCGACTGAAGCTTTCTTT. Amino acid sequence: CSVAQAATEAFF.

This chain uses TRBV4-2 with TRBJ2-6, with D possibly called TRBD1 or TRBD2 (5 bases each). Trimming took 6 bases from V and 2 from J, leaving 17 bases between them. The V gene's germline CDR1 is LGHNA and CDR2 YNFKEQ. This CDR3 comprises 17 residues. Here the CDR3 DNA reads TGTGCCAGCAGTCCGGGGCCCCCGGGCGCTGGGGCCAACGTCCTGACTTTC. This translates into CASSPGPPGAGANVLTF.

The sample holds many counts of this clonotype. The chain carries TRBV19 and TRBJ2-2; D assignment may be TRBD1 or TRBD2 (5 bases each). This CDR3 contains 17 residues. Deletions cut 4 bases from V and 0 bases from J, with 15 bases between. From germline, CDR1 is LNHDA and CDR2 SQIVND (reference sequence). The CDR3 reads CASSTAGTPPNTGELFF. The CDR3 DNA is TGTGCCAGTAGTACCGCAGGGACCCCTCCGAACACCGGGGAGCTGTTTTTT.

This clonotype was seen repeatedly, ten times or more. This sequence joins TRBV20-1 and TRBJ1-4; D remains ambiguous. Germline loops: CDR1 DFQATT, CDR2 SNEGSKA (reference sequence). The V end lost 0 bases, the J end lost 0 bases, and 11 bases lay between the germline ends. The CDR3 length is 16 residues. The DNA for the CDR3 is TGCAGTGCTAGAGATTGGAGGGTTGCAACTAATGAAAAACTGTTTTTT. As protein: CSARDWRVATNEKLFF.

The chain carries TRBV25-1 and TRBJ2-1; TRBD1 might be the D (6 bases). The length of the CDR3 is 16 residues. Germline CDR1 and CDR2: MGHDK and SYGVNS. V was cut by 2 bases and J by 2 bases, with 13 bases left in between. CDR3 in amino acids: CASSEQYRDPYNEQFF. CDR3 DNA sequence: TGTGCCAGCAGTGAACAGTACAGGGACCCCTACAATGAGCAGTTCTTC.

The chain links TRBV29-1 to TRBJ1-2; TRBD1 might be the D (5 bases). Trimming stripped 6 bases from V and 2 bases from J, with 16 bases between. The CDR3 is made up of 14 amino acids. Germline-derived CDR1 and CDR2 are SQVTM and ANQGSEA. The CDR3 DNA sequence: TGCAGCGTCCCCGAAATGGGGGGAAACTATGGCTACACCTTC. Translating it yields CSVPEMGGNYGYTF.

This clonotype was recorded at least ten times. One end of the junction does not line up with germline, which may come from a read error. As DNA, the CDR3 is TGCGCCAGCAGCTTGCGCCTAGCGGGGGTCAATGAGCAGTTCTTC. It codes for CASSLRLAGVNEQFF. The chain joins TRBV5-8 to TRBJ2-1, with 10 bases identical to TRBD2. Germline CDR1 and CDR2: SGHTS and YDEGEE. The CDR3 loop spans 15 amino acids.